This T cell receptor (beta chain) originates from a study of blood T cell repertoires in COVID-19. Per the authors' pipeline: Using reference gene primer amplification, nucleated cell counts were estimated. Using immunoSEQ multiplex PCR, the repertoire was profiled, and TCRdb retains in-frame clones only, with some absent. V, J and clone size were drawn from that table, and D and trimming were deduced from the DNA. In the table there are 250,000 or so clones, 90% of which are singletons. The germline V gene has CDR1 SGHRS and CDR2 YFSETQ. This CDR3 spans 15 amino acids. The V segment lost 2 bases and the J segment 1 base; nucleotides outside the gene matches: 1. This clone was seen a single time.

The sequenced sample consisted of PBMCs or T cells enriched from blood (not recorded which). The chain carries TRBV5-1 and TRBJ2-2, with 8 bases identical to TRBD2. The receptor was derived from a man aged 50 or older who had been exposed to COVID-19. For the CDR3, the DNA is TGCGCCAGCAGCTTTACTAGCGGGAACACCGGGGAGCTGTTTTTT. Residues: CASSFTSGNTGELFF.